The 21 T cell receptor beta chains below come from one sample, sequenced in a study of OX40 agonist ivuxolimab in advanced cancers. Sequencing was performed with immunoSEQ multiplex PCR; in TCRdb, only in-frame clones are kept and a portion is missing. The data hold about 94,000 clones, with roughly 87% observed a single time. This sample comprised CD4+ or CD8+ T cells sorted from blood, obtained in a trial of the OX40 agonist ivuxolimab. The receptor set was obtained from an adult with an advanced solid tumor such as melanoma, head and neck, liver or kidney cancer.

The chain is built from TRBV4-2 and TRBJ1-2, with unresolved D. The CDR3 is made up of 15 amino acids. The V end lost 3 bases, the J end lost 3 bases, and 14 bases lay between the germline ends. In germline, CDR1 is LGHNA, CDR2 YNFKEQ. For the CDR3, the DNA is TGTGCCAGCAGCCAGGGAATGAAGGGCGACTATGGCTACACCTTC. Protein sequence: CASSQGMKGDYGYTF.

V gene TRBV6-1 combines with J gene TRBJ2-6; D uncertain. Trimming shortened V by 2 bases and J by 0 bases, and 11 bases separated the two germline ends. Germline-derived CDR1 and CDR2 are MNHNS and SASEGT. The CDR3 is made up of 17 amino acids. The CDR3 DNA reads TGTGCCAGCAGTGAACCACGCCAGATCTCTGGGGCCAACGTCCTGACTTTC. Translated: CASSEPRQISGANVLTF.

This chain's CDR3 is CASSSLARAGNTIYF. Here the CDR3 DNA reads TGTGCCAGCAGCTCCTTGGCGAGGGCTGGAAACACCATATATTTT. The chain employs TRBV11-2 and TRBJ1-3; no clear D gene. CDR1 and CDR2 (germline): SGHAT, FQNNGV. V lost 4 bases and J 2 bases, leaving 12 bases between the germline ends. The CDR3 is 15 amino acids. Together with reference TRBV11-2 and TRBJ1-3, the CDR3 gives the full variable domain: EAGVAQSPRYKIIEKRQSVAFWCNPISGHATLYWYQQILGQGPKLLIQFQNNGVVDDSQLPKDRFSAERLKGVDSTLKIQPAKLEDSAVYLCASSSLARAGNTIYFGEGSWLTVV.

The V call is TRBV11-2, the J call TRBJ1-2; no clear D. The length of the CDR3 is 12 residues. Germline V lookup: CDR1 SGHAT, CDR2 FQNNGV. V was pared by 5 bases and J by 5 bases, with 9 bases between. The CDR3 sequence is CASSPGIYGYTF. CDR3 in DNA: TGTGCCAGCAGCCCGGGGATATATGGCTACACCTTC.

The chain carries TRBV7-6 and TRBJ1-1; the D gene is possibly TRBD1 (5 bases). This CDR3 has 13 residues. Germline-derived CDR1 and CDR2 are SGHVS and FNYEAQ. The ends were cut back, 5 bases at V and 1 base at J, with 8 bases in the middle. DNA of the CDR3: TGTGCCAGCAGCGCCGACAGGAACACTGAAGCTTTCTTT. Protein: CASSADRNTEAFF.

V and J are TRBV7-2 and TRBJ2-1; TRBD1 aligns across 9 bases. The germline CDR1 and CDR2 sequences are SGHTA and FQGNSA. The CDR3 is made up of 16 amino acids. The ends lost 5 bases at V and 7 bases at J; junction bases unmatched: 12. The CDR3 loop is CASSTHSGQGRNEQFF. As DNA, the CDR3 is TGTGCCAGCAGCACCCACTCGGGACAGGGTAGGAATGAGCAGTTCTTC.

Notes on this clone: The junction departs from germline at one end; a sequencing error may be responsible. This rearrangement joins TRBV5-1 to TRBJ1-3; a possible D gene is TRBD1 (5 bases). In germline, CDR1 is SGHRS, CDR2 YFSETQ. This CDR3 has 16 amino acids. The CDR3 is CVSSLGDANSGNTIYF. The CDR3 DNA sequence: TGCGTCAGCAGCTTGGGGGACGCTAACTCTGGAAACACCATATATTTT. The full variable domain, in which reference TRBV5-1 and TRBJ1-3 provide the parts outside the CDR3, is KAGVTQTPRYLIKTRGQQVTLSCSPISGHRSVSWYQQTPGQGLQFLFEYFSETQRNKGNFPGRFSGRQFSNSRSEMNVSTLELGDSALYLCVSSLGDANSGNTIYFGEGSWLTVV.

This chain uses TRBV5-1 with TRBJ2-2; 10 bases are a match to TRBD1. The CDR3 covers 15 residues. Per germline, CDR1 SGHRS and CDR2 YFSETQ. With V trimmed by 4 bases and J by 5 bases, 5 bases remained unmatched. The CDR3 spells CASSPWTGGTGELFF. CDR3 sequence (DNA): TGCGCCAGCAGCCCATGGACAGGGGGAACCGGGGAGCTGTTTTTT. The full variable domain, completed using reference TRBV5-1 and TRBJ2-2, is KAGVTQTPRYLIKTRGQQVTLSCSPISGHRSVSWYQQTPGQGLQFLFEYFSETQRNKGNFPGRFSGRQFSNSRSEMNVSTLELGDSALYLCASSPWTGGTGELFFGEGSRLTVL.

The rearrangement uses TRBV5-1 and TRBJ2-1, with 7 bases fitting TRBD1. Germline V lookup: CDR1 SGHRS, CDR2 YFSETQ. The CDR3 sequence is 15 residues long. Trimming cost V 2 bases and J 0 bases; bases outside gene matches: 2. CDR3 DNA: TGCGCCAGCAGCTTACAGGGGAGCTCCTACAATGAGCAGTTCTTC. Amino acids: CASSLQGSSYNEQFF.

The chain uses TRBV7-8 and TRBJ2-2, with 9 bases aligning to TRBD2. There are 17 residues in the CDR3. Looked up from germline, CDR1 is SGHVS and CDR2 is FQNEAQ. V shed 1 base, J shed 8 bases, and the junction held 11 bases outside the gene matches. Here the CDR3 reads CASSLVSGGISEGELFF. The CDR3 bases are TGTGCCAGCAGCTTAGTGAGCGGGGGGATTTCCGAAGGGGAGCTGTTTTTT.

This clone was recorded once. The rearrangement uses TRBV27 and TRBJ2-1, with 8 bases that match TRBD1. Trimming took 5 bases from V and 4 from J; bases not matched to a gene: 10. Germline V lookup: CDR1 MNHEY, CDR2 SMNVEV (reference sequence). The CDR3 extends over 16 amino acids. In nucleotides, the CDR3 is TGTGCCAGCAGTCGCTTTCAGGGGGCGCCTTACAATGAGCAGTTCTTC. Residues: CASSRFQGAPYNEQFF.

This chain joins TRBV7-9 and TRBJ2-5; 10 bases match TRBD2. Germline lookup yields CDR1 SEHNR and CDR2 FQNEAQ (reference sequence). Trimming cost V 6 bases and J 3 bases; bases outside gene matches: 13. This CDR3 has 17 residues. The CDR3 protein is CASRRVVSGGAEETQYF. The CDR3 DNA reads TGTGCCAGCAGGCGGGTGGTCAGCGGGGGGGCCGAAGAGACCCAGTACTTC.

This chain uses TRBV4-2 with TRBJ1-1; D may be TRBD1 (6 bases). V lost 11 bases and J 5 bases, leaving 15 bases between the germline ends. Germline assignment: CDR1 LGHNA and CDR2 YNFKEQ. The CDR3 contains 12 residues. For the CDR3, the DNA is TGTGCCTCCGGACAGTTGGATACTGAAGCTTTCTTT. This encodes CASGQLDTEAFF.

CDR3 sequence reads: CASTDGGSNTEAFF. The CDR3 nucleotides are TGCGCCAGCACGGACGGAGGTTCGAACACTGAAGCTTTCTTT. The rearrangement joins TRBV10-1 to TRBJ1-1; D remains ambiguous. The CDR3 runs 14 residues. V was clipped by 7 bases and J by 1 base, with 13 bases between them. CDR1 and CDR2 from the germline V gene are WNHNN and SYGVQD (reference sequence).

This clone was detected a few times. This CDR3 is CASSLETTGGYLHEQFF. The CDR3 bases are TGTGCCAGCAGCTTAGAAACGACAGGGGGCTATTTGCATGAGCAGTTCTTC. This chain uses TRBV11-1 with TRBJ2-1, with 10 bases identical to TRBD1. Germline V gives CDR1 SGHAT, CDR2 FQDESV (reference sequence). Trimming took 1 base from V and 8 from J; bases not matched to a gene: 11. This CDR3 spans 17 amino acids.

This chain connects TRBV5-1 to TRBJ2-5; D is possibly TRBD2 (6 bases). This CDR3 region has 15 residues. Germline values: CDR1 SGHRS, CDR2 YFSETQ. Deletions cut 0 bases from V and 4 bases from J, with 13 bases between. The DNA of the CDR3 is TGCGCCAGCAGCTTGGGCGGGGCGCCTGGAGAGACCCAGTACTTC. Its protein is CASSLGGAPGETQYF.

The chain employs TRBV27 and TRBJ2-7; D perhaps matches TRBD1 (5 bases). The CDR3 consists of 15 residues. Between the trimmed V and J ends, which lost 6 bases and 1 base, there was a span of 16 bases. Germline V lookup: CDR1 MNHEY, CDR2 SMNVEV (reference sequence). The CDR3: CASRSTGHESYEQYF. The DNA of the CDR3 is TGTGCCAGCAGGTCTACAGGTCACGAATCCTACGAGCAGTACTTC.

The V call is TRBV7-3, the J call TRBJ2-1, with unresolved D. Germline CDR1 SGHTA, CDR2 FQGTGA. V shed 3 bases and J shed 2 bases, with 14 bases lying between them. This CDR3 region has 16 residues. The CDR3 here is CASSFKTGLPYNEQFF. The CDR3 region has the DNA TGTGCCAGCAGCTTTAAAACTGGCCTCCCCTACAATGAGCAGTTCTTC.

CDR3 residues: CASSERFANTEAFF. Written as DNA, the CDR3 is TGTGCCAGCAGTGAAAGGTTTGCTAACACTGAAGCTTTCTTT. The J gene is TRBJ1-1, the V gene TRBV6-1, with D uncertain. The V gene's germline CDR1 is MNHNS and CDR2 SASEGT. CDR3 size: 14 residues. Deletions cut 2 bases from V and 2 bases from J, with 9 bases between.

The V gene is TRBV14, the J gene TRBJ1-3; D is undetermined. V lost 1 base to trimming and J lost 0 bases, with 7 bases between them. This CDR3 comprises 15 residues. Germline V gene sequence: CDR1 SGHDN, CDR2 FVKESK. CDR3 protein: CASSQVVGSGNTIYF. CDR3 sequence (DNA): TGTGCCAGCAGCCAAGTGGTGGGCTCTGGAAACACCATATATTTT.

The J gene is TRBJ2-7, the V gene TRBV6-1; 9 nucleotides match TRBD2. The CDR3 sequence is 12 residues long. Per the germline V gene, CDR1 is MNHNS and CDR2 is SASEGT. V shed 8 bases, J shed 6 bases, and the junction held 5 bases outside the gene matches. The DNA for the CDR3 is TGTGCCAGCCAGCCAGCGGGGGGCGAGCAGTACTTC. Its protein product is CASQPAGGEQYF.